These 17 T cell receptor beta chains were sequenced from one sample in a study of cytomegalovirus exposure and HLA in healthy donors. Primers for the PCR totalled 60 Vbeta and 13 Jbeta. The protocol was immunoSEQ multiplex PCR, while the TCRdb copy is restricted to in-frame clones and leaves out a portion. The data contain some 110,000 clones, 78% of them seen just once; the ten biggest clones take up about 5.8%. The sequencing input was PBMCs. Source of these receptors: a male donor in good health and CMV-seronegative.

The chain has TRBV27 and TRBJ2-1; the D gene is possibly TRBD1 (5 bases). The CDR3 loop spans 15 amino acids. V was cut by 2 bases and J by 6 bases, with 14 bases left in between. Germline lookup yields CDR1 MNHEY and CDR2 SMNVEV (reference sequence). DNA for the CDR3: TGTGCCAGCAGTTTAATATCTGGGGCCCGCAATGAGCAGTTCTTC. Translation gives CASSLISGARNEQFF.

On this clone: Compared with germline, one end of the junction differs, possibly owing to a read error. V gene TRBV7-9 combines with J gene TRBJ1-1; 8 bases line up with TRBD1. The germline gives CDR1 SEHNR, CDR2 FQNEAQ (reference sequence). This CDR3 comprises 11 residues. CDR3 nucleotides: TGTTCCAGCAGCTCCGGACAGGGATCTTTCTTT. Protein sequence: CSSSSGQGSFF.

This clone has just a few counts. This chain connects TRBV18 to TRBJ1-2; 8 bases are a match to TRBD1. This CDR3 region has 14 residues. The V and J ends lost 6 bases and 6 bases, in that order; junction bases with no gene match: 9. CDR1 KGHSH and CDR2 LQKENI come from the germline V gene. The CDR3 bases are TGTGCCAGCTCCCCAGGGACAGGAAAGGATGGCTACACCTTC. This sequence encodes CASSPGTGKDGYTF.

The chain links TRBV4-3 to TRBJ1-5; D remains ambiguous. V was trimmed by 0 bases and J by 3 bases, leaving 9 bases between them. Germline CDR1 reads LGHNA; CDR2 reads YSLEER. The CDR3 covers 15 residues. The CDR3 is CASSQEAQANQPQHF. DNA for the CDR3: TGCGCCAGCAGCCAAGAGGCCCAGGCCAATCAGCCCCAGCATTTT.

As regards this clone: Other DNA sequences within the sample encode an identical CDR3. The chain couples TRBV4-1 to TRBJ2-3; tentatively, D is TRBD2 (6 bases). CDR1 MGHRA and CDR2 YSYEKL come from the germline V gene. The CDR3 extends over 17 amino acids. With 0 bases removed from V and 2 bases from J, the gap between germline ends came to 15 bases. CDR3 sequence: CASSQEDSSAYTDTQYF. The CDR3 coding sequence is TGCGCCAGCAGCCAAGAGGACTCTAGCGCCTACACAGATACGCAGTATTTT.

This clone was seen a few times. The CDR3, as DNA: TGTGCCTGGAGTGTGGGGGGGATGAACACTGAAGCTTTCTTT. This sequence encodes CAWSVGGMNTEAFF. The V and J genes are TRBV30 and TRBJ1-1; tentative D call: TRBD1 (5 bases). The CDR3 consists of 14 residues. Germline V gene data show CDR1 as GTSNPN and CDR2 as SVGIG (reference sequence). V shed 0 bases and J shed 0 bases, with 8 bases lying between them.

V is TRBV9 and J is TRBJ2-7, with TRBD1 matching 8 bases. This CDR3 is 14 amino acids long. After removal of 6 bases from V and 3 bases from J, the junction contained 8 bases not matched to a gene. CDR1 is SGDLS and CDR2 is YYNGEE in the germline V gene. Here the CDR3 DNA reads TGTGCCAGCAAAATGACAGGGGAGGTCTACGAGCAGTACTTC. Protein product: CASKMTGEVYEQYF.

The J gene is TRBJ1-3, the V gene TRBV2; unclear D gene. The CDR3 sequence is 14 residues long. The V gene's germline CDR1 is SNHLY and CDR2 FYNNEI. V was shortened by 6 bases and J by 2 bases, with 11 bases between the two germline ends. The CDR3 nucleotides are TGTGCCAGCAGGCGTCTGACTGCTGGAAACACCATATATTTT. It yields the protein CASRRLTAGNTIYF.

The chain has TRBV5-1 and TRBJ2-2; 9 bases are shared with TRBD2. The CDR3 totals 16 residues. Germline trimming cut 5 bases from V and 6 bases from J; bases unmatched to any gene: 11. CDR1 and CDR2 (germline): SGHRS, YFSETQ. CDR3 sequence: CASSNSGRSASGELFF. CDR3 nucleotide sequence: TGCGCCAGCAGTAATAGCGGGAGAAGTGCGTCCGGGGAGCTGTTTTTT.

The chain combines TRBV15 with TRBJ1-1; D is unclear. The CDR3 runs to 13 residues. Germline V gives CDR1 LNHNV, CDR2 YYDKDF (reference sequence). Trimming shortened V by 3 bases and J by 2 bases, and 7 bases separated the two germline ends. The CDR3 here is CATSSYRNTEAFF. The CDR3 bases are TGTGCCACCAGCAGTTACAGAAACACTGAAGCTTTCTTT.

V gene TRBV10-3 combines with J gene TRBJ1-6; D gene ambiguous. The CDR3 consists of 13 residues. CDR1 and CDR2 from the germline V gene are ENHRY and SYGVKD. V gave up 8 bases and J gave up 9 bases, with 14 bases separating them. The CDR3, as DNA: TGTGCCATCGGAGAGCAAAACGGTTCACCCCTCCACTTT. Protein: CAIGEQNGSPLHF.

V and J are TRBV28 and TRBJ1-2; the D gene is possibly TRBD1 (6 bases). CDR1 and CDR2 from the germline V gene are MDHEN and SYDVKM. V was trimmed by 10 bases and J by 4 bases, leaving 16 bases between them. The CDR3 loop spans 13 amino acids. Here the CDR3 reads CATTGTPLYGYTF. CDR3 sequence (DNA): TGTGCCACCACAGGGACCCCTCTCTATGGCTACACCTTC.

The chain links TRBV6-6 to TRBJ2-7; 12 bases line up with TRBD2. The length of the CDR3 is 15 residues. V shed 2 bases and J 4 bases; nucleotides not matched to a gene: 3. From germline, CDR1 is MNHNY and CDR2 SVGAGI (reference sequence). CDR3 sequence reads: CASSYRGTSGYEQYF. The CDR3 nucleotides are TGTGCCAGCAGTTACAGAGGGACTAGCGGGTACGAGCAGTACTTC.

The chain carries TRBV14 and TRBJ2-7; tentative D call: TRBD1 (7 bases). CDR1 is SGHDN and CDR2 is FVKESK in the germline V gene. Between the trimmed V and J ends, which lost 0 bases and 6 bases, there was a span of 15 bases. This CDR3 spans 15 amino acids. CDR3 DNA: TGTGCCAGCAGCCAAGATCGCGGGAAGGGGGCCGAGCAGTACTTC. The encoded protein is CASSQDRGKGAEQYF.

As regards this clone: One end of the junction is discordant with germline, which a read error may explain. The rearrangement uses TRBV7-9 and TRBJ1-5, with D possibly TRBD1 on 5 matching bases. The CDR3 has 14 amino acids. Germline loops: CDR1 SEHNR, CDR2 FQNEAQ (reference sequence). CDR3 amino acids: CSSSSGHPNQPQHF. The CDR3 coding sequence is TGTTCCAGCAGCTCCGGACACCCAAATCAGCCCCAGCATTTT. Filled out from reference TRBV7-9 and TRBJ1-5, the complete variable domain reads DTGVSQNPRHKITKRGQNVTFRCDPISEHNRLYWYRQTLGQGPEFLTYFQNEAQLEKSRLLSDRFSAERPKGSFSTLEIQRTEQGDSAMYLCSSSSGHPNQPQHFGDGTRLSIL.

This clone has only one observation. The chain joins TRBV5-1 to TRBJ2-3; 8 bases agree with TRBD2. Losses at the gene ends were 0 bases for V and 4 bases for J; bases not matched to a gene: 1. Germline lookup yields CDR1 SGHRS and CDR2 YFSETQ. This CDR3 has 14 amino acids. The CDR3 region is CASSLVREADTQYF. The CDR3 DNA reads TGCGCCAGCAGCTTGGTGCGGGAGGCAGATACGCAGTATTTT.

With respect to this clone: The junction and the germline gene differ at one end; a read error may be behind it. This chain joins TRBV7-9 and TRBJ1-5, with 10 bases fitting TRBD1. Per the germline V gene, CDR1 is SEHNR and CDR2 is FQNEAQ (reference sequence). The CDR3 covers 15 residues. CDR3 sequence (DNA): TGTTCCAGCAGTTCCTCGGGACAGGGGAACCAGCCCCAGCATTTT. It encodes CSSSSSGQGNQPQHF.